Listed below are T cell receptor beta chains from one sample, sequenced in a study of blood T cells in healthy people across ages. TCRdb processed the 5' RACE reads anew with MiXCR; each CDR3 protein has one entry. This sample yields about 590,000 distinct CDR3 sequences, of which 25% to 30% are seen a single time; approximately 15% belongs to the top ten. Sequenced input: blood. These receptors were collected from a woman aged 80 or older in good health. The CDR3 runs from the conserved cysteine through the conserved F or W. The D gene is left open where the match is weak. The size entry is marked missing in some rows and otherwise reads once, few, many or a size class.

>TRBJ2-7|NA|NA|TRBV20-1
CSDSYEQYF
TGCAGTGATTCATACGAGCAGTACTTC
>TRBJ1-2|many|NA|TRBV6-2/TRBV6-3
CASRDSFNYGYTF
TGTGCCAGCAGGGATTCTTTTAACTATGGCTACACCTTC
>TRBJ1-1|NA|NA|TRBV5-1
CASSFRAQNTEAFF
TGCGCCAGCAGCTTTAGAGCTCAGAACACTGAAGCTTTCTTT
>TRBJ2-3|many|TRBD2|TRBV20-1
CSALAGGPSTDTQYF
TGCAGTGCGCTAGCGGGGGGGCCAAGCACAGATACGCAGTATTTT
>TRBJ2-2|NA|NA|TRBV6-5
CASSYHGPTTGELFF
TGTGCCAGCAGTTACCACGGGCCAACCACCGGGGAGCTGTTTTTT
>TRBJ1-5|NA|NA|TRBV5-1
CASSPGGWGNQPQHF
TGCGCCAGCAGCCCGGGGGGTTGGGGCAATCAGCCCCAGCATTTT
>TRBJ1-1|NA|NA|TRBV5-5
CASSGGQTAGEAFF
TGTGCCAGCAGCGGAGGACAGACGGCCGGGGAAGCTTTCTTT
>TRBJ2-1|many|NA|TRBV20-1
CSARDPAPLGLHEQFF
TGCAGTGCTAGAGATCCGGCTCCTCTCGGTTTACATGAGCAGTTCTTC
>TRBJ1-1|few|NA|TRBV6-2/TRBV6-3
CASSLVDTEAFF
TGTGCCAGCAGTCTAGTGGACACTGAAGCTTTCTTT
>TRBJ2-1|many|NA|TRBV12-3/TRBV12-4
CASSLRTVDYNEQFF
TGTGCCAGCAGTTTACGGACAGTGGATTACAATGAGCAGTTCTTC
>TRBJ2-1|many|TRBD1|TRBV20-1
CSAPTGTGMYNEQFF
TGCAGTGCTCCTACCGGGACAGGGATGTACAATGAGCAGTTCTTC
>TRBJ2-3|NA|NA|TRBV5-5
CASSFAWISVGLDTQYF
TGTGCCAGCAGCTTCGCGTGGATTAGCGTTGGTCTCGATACGCAGTATTTT
>TRBJ1-1|few|TRBD1|TRBV18
CASSPFDREAAFF
TGTGCCAGCTCACCATTCGACAGGGAGGCAGCTTTCTTT
>TRBJ1-1|NA|NA|TRBV28
CASSPTQAGRLEAFF
TGTGCCAGCAGCCCAACACAGGCCGGTCGCCTAGAAGCTTTCTTT
>TRBJ2-3|NA|NA|TRBV7-2
CASSSTGTKSVDTQYF
TGTGCCAGCAGCTCGACCGGGACCAAAAGCGTAGATACGCAGTATTTT
>TRBJ2-5|few|TRBD2|TRBV30
CAWSIGGAETQYF
TGTGCCTGGAGCATCGGGGGGGCCGAGACCCAGTACTTC
>TRBJ1-1|many|TRBD1|TRBV7-9
CASSSGGVEAFF
TGTGCCAGCAGCTCAGGGGGCGTTGAAGCTTTCTTT
>TRBJ1-5|few|NA|TRBV2
CASSTTGAANQPQHF
TGTGCCAGCAGTACTACTGGGGCGGCGAATCAGCCCCAGCATTTT
>TRBJ2-5|many|NA|TRBV28
CASSLYRQGGETQYF
TGTGCCAGCAGTTTGTATCGGCAGGGGGGAGAGACCCAGTACTTC
>TRBJ2-3|NA|TRBD1|TRBV27
CASSLWPKTGEDTQYF
TGTGCCAGCAGTTTATGGCCCAAGACAGGGGAAGATACGCAGTATTTT
>TRBJ1-2|NA|NA|TRBV20-1
CSARRDGGGYTF
TGCAGTGCCAGGAGGGATGGGGGTGGCTACACCTTC
>TRBJ1-2|many|NA|TRBV9
CASSPPPGGYTF
TGTGCCAGCAGCCCTCCGCCCGGTGGCTACACCTTC
>TRBJ2-2|NA|TRBD1|TRBV11-2
CASSRVGQPGSTGELFF
TGTGCCAGCAGCCGTGTGGGACAGCCGGGGTCCACCGGGGAGCTGTTTTTT
>TRBJ2-7|NA|NA|TRBV7-9
CASSSPRFYEQYF
TGTGCCAGCAGCTCGCCAAGATTCTACGAGCAGTACTTC
>TRBJ2-1|NA|NA|TRBV28
CASSPRYLSYNEQFF
TGTGCCAGCAGCCCTCGTTATTTATCCTACAATGAGCAGTTCTTC
>TRBJ1-2|many|NA|TRBV7-2
CASSRDSSNYGYTF
TGTGCCAGCAGCCGTGACAGCTCTAACTATGGCTACACCTTC
>TRBJ2-3|many|NA|TRBV25-1
CASRGDIATDTQYF
TGTGCCAGCAGAGGGGACATAGCCACAGATACGCAGTATTTT
>TRBJ1-1|NA|NA|TRBV15
CATSRDFRGQLNTEAFF
TGTGCCACCAGCAGAGATTTTCGTGGACAGCTGAACACTGAAGCTTTCTTT
>TRBJ2-1|NA|TRBD1|TRBV28
CASSTMTGADEQFF
TGTGCCAGCAGTACCATGACAGGGGCGGATGAGCAGTTCTTC
>TRBJ1-1|few|NA|TRBV29-1
CSVAEGGSRIEAFF
TGCAGCGTTGCCGAGGGTGGGAGTCGGATTGAAGCTTTCTTT
>TRBJ2-5|many|NA|TRBV11-1
CASSVQLAFQETQYF
TGTGCCAGCAGCGTACAACTAGCTTTCCAAGAGACCCAGTACTTC
>TRBJ1-1|few|TRBD1|TRBV20-1
CSATGQLNTEAFF
TGCAGTGCTACGGGACAGCTGAACACTGAAGCTTTCTTT
>TRBJ1-1|many|NA|TRBV7-3
CASSTVKNTEAFF
TGTGCCAGCAGCACCGTAAAGAACACTGAAGCTTTCTTT
>TRBJ1-1|NA|NA|TRBV18
CASSPRVLGILNTEAFF
TGTGCCAGCTCACCGCGCGTTTTAGGGATTTTGAACACTGAAGCTTTCTTT
>TRBJ2-7|few|NA|TRBV6-1
CASSGPSLGTAEQYF
TGTGCCAGCAGTGGTCCAAGTTTAGGAACGGCCGAGCAGTACTTC
>TRBJ2-5|NA|NA|TRBV3-1
CASSQVAHQETQYF
TGTGCCAGCAGCCAAGTCGCTCATCAAGAGACCCAGTACTTC
>TRBJ2-5|many|TRBD2|TRBV7-2
CASSLAGGVQTQYF
TGTGCCAGCAGCTTAGCGGGGGGGGTTCAGACCCAGTACTTC
>TRBJ2-3|NA|TRBD2|TRBV12-3/TRBV12-4
CASSLISGTTDAQYF
TGTGCCAGCAGTTTGATTAGCGGGACCACAGATGCGCAGTATTTT
>TRBJ1-4|few|NA|TRBV27
CASSSLPPALLNEKLFF
TGTGCCAGCAGTTCCCTACCTCCGGCTTTGCTTAATGAAAAACTGTTTTTT
>TRBJ2-5|many|TRBD1|TRBV13
CASSSDRPKTQYF
TGTGCCAGCAGCTCGGACAGGCCGAAGACCCAGTACTTC
>TRBJ1-1|many|NA|TRBV3-1
CASSQQGRAFF
TGTGCCAGCAGTCAACAGGGTCGGGCTTTCTTT
>TRBJ2-7|many|TRBD1|TRBV7-3
CASSSGQGVQYF
TGTGCCAGCAGCTCGGGACAGGGGGTGCAGTACTTC
>TRBJ2-3|NA|TRBD2|TRBV5-1
CASSERSGDTTDTQYF
TGCGCCAGCAGCGAAAGGAGCGGGGATACCACAGATACGCAGTATTTT
>TRBJ2-5|NA|NA|TRBV10-3
CTISVSSVETQYF
TGTACCATCAGTGTTTCTAGTGTTGAGACCCAGTACTTC
>TRBJ1-1|few|NA|TRBV6-1
CASSEVPANTEAFF
TGTGCCAGCAGTGAAGTGCCGGCGAACACTGAAGCTTTCTTT
>TRBJ1-4|NA|NA|TRBV20-1
CSARDLSRGNEELFF
TGCAGTGCTAGAGATCTGTCCAGGGGAAATGAAGAACTGTTTTTT
>TRBJ2-7|NA|NA|TRBV6-2/TRBV6-3
CASKKGVGAYEQYF
TGTGCCAGCAAGAAAGGGGTAGGCGCCTACGAGCAGTACTTC
>TRBJ1-3|NA|NA|TRBV12-3/TRBV12-4
CASSPLSGNTIYF
TGTGCCAGCAGCCCGCTTTCTGGAAACACCATATATTTT
>TRBJ1-5|NA|NA|TRBV20-1
CSASMGLGNQPQHF
TGCAGTGCTAGTATGGGACTGGGGAATCAGCCCCAGCATTTT
>TRBJ2-1|many|TRBD2|TRBV3-1
CASSQVRGAGNEQFF
TGTGCCAGCAGCCAAGTGCGGGGGGCCGGGAATGAGCAGTTCTTC
>TRBJ1-1|NA|TRBD1|TRBV5-1
CASRPSVSGTGVGLNTEAFF
TGCGCCAGCAGACCGTCGGTATCCGGGACAGGGGTAGGCCTGAACACTGAAGCTTTCTTT
>TRBJ1-2|few|TRBD1|TRBV28
CASTADRDGYTF
TGTGCCAGCACCGCCGACAGGGACGGCTACACCTTC
>TRBJ2-5|NA|TRBD1|TRBV5-4
CASSLGDRGREAQYF
TGTGCCAGCAGCTTGGGGGACAGGGGGCGGGAGGCCCAGTACTTC
>TRBJ2-1|few|NA|TRBV18
CASSPRDTAGLNEQFF
TGTGCCAGCTCACCTAGGGACACTGCGGGCCTCAATGAGCAGTTCTTC
>TRBJ1-4|NA|NA|TRBV30
CAWSARTNEKLFF
TGTGCCTGGAGTGCTCGAACTAATGAAAAACTGTTTTTT
>TRBJ2-5|NA|TRBD1|TRBV5-1
CASSLAVRGRQETQYF
TGCGCCAGCAGCTTGGCCGTCAGGGGGCGACAAGAGACCCAGTACTTC
>TRBJ2-7|NA|TRBD2|TRBV6-2/TRBV6-3
CASSFPSGSYEQYF
TGTGCCAGCAGCTTTCCTAGCGGGAGCTACGAGCAGTACTTC
>TRBJ1-1|NA|NA|TRBV6-6
CASSYFPGWNAEAFF
TGTGCCAGCAGTTACTTCCCGGGGTGGAACGCTGAAGCTTTCTTT